Each of the 21 T cell receptor beta chains below was sequenced from the same sample in a study of blood T cells in healthy people across ages. A second PCR of roughly 7 to 11 cycles used a sample-barcoded 5' primer and a J-beta primer mix. TCRdb itself ran the 5' RACE reads through MiXCR, one entry per CDR3 protein. This table has some 1,500,000 distinct CDR3 sequences, 42% appearing once. The source material was blood. The receptors stem from a woman aged 18-29 years in good health.

This clonotype was observed a handful of times. The chain is built from TRBV10-2 and TRBJ2-1; a weak D match, TRBD1 (6 bases). V was trimmed by 5 bases and J by 9 bases, leaving 11 bases between them. Germline CDR1 is WSHSY and CDR2 is SAAADI. The CDR3 is made up of 12 amino acids. This chain's CDR3 is CASSLRTAEQFF. Written as DNA, the CDR3 is TGCGCCAGCAGTTTGAGGACAGCTGAGCAGTTCTTC.

This clonotype was detected a few times. The rearrangement links TRBV20-1 to TRBJ1-2; tentative D call: TRBD1 (5 bases). Trimming cost V 1 base and J 5 bases, with 8 bases left between them. The CDR3 is 12 residues long. CDR1 is DFQATT, CDR2 SNEGSKA, per germline (reference sequence). The CDR3 coding sequence is TGCAGTGCTAGAGTGGGGCGATATGGCTACACCTTC. It yields the protein CSARVGRYGYTF.

The V call is TRBV29-1, the J call TRBJ2-1, with a tentative D call TRBD2 (6 bases). TRBJ2-7 explains the end of the DNA better; the J call may be wrong. Germline lookup yields CDR1 SQVTM and CDR2 ANQGSEA. The CDR3 runs to 14 residues. CDR3 sequence (DNA): TGCAGCGTTGGCCGGGAGAGCTCCTACAATGAGCAGTACTTC. This gives the protein CSVGRESSYNEQYF.

There are a few counts of this clonotype. The chain links TRBV12-3 or TRBV12-4 to TRBJ2-7, with D possibly matching TRBD1 (6 bases). This CDR3 has 14 residues. V lost 6 bases, J lost 3 bases, and 15 bases lay in between. The CDR3 loop reads CASSPATGSYEQYF. CDR3 DNA sequence: TGTGCCAGCAGCCCAGCCACAGGGAGCTACGAGCAGTACTTC.

J is TRBJ1-1 and V is TRBV11-2, with D maybe TRBD1 (5 bases). The germline V and J ends were trimmed by 1 base and 6 bases, with 12 bases remaining between them. The CDR3 consists of 14 residues. The germline gives CDR1 SGHAT, CDR2 FQNNGV. The CDR3 region is CASSLVLGGAEAFF. The CDR3, as DNA: TGTGCCAGCAGCTTAGTTCTGGGGGGGGCTGAAGCTTTCTTT.

The genes are TRBV28 and TRBJ2-1, with D tentatively TRBD2 (5 bases). V lost 11 bases to trimming and J lost 3 bases, with 14 bases between them. The CDR3 has 13 amino acids. Germline V lookup: CDR1 MDHEN, CDR2 SYDVKM. CDR3 nucleotide sequence: TGTGCCGCCAGACCAGAGGGCTACAATGAGCAGTTCTTC. Translating it yields CAARPEGYNEQFF.

The chain carries TRBV15 and TRBJ1-1, with D unclear. V gave up 5 bases and J gave up 4 bases, with 11 bases separating them. The CDR3 contains 13 residues. Germline lookup yields CDR1 LNHNV and CDR2 YYDKDF (reference sequence). CDR3 in amino acids: CATSDPLGTEAFF. CDR3 nucleotides: TGTGCCACCAGCGACCCCTTGGGCACTGAAGCTTTCTTT.

This sequence joins TRBV2 and TRBJ2-1; possible D gene TRBD1, 5 bases. The DNA end favors TRBJ2-7, so the J call may be wrong. Germline CDR1 reads SNHLY; CDR2 reads FYNNEI. CDR3 size: 13 residues. CDR3 residues: CASVQGLYNEQYF. The CDR3 region has the DNA TGTGCCAGCGTTCAGGGTCTTTACAATGAGCAGTACTTC.

The chain links TRBV29-1 to TRBJ1-1; 7 positions agree with TRBD1. The V gene's germline CDR1 is SQVTM and CDR2 ANQGSEA. V shed 4 bases and J 1 base; nucleotides not matched to a gene: 3. The CDR3 runs to 13 residues. The CDR3, as DNA: TGCAGCGTTGGGGGACAGACGAACACTGAAGCTTTCTTT. It encodes CSVGGQTNTEAFF.

The CDR3 DNA is TGCGCCAGCAGCTTGGACAGGGGGCTCTCGAAGACCCAGTACTTC. Translating it yields CASSLDRGLSKTQYF. The V call is TRBV5-1, the J call TRBJ2-7; TRBD1 aligns across 9 bases. Near its end, the DNA agrees better with TRBJ2-5, so the J call may be wrong. This CDR3 has 15 amino acids. The germline gives CDR1 SGHRS, CDR2 YFSETQ.

This clonotype was seen only a few times. The rearrangement joins TRBV12-3 or TRBV12-4 to TRBJ1-2; weak D call: TRBD1 (6 bases). The CDR3 runs to 15 residues. The ends were cut back, 5 bases at V and 8 bases at J, with 21 bases in the middle. CDR3 nucleotide sequence: TGTGCCAGCAGTCCGGGACAAGGACTAGGAGGGGGCTACACCTTC. Protein sequence: CASSPGQGLGGGYTF.

V usage is TRBV3-1 and J usage is TRBJ1-6; 7 positions agree with TRBD1. V gave up 1 base and J gave up 15 bases; unmatched junction bases: 9. Germline V CDR1 and CDR2: LGHDT, YNNKEL (reference sequence). The CDR3 is 14 amino acids. The CDR3 is CASSQVDRARGLHF. The CDR3 DNA sequence: TGTGCCAGCAGCCAAGTTGACAGGGCTCGGGGCCTCCACTTT. The full variable domain, its missing parts supplied by reference TRBV3-1 and TRBJ1-6, is DTAVSQTPKYLVTQMGNDKSIKCEQNLGHDTMYWYKQDSKKFLKIMFSYNNKELIINETVPNRFSPKSPDKAHLNLHINSLELGDSAVYFCASSQVDRARGLHFGNGTRLTVT.

This clonotype turned up a few times. V and J are TRBV28 and TRBJ2-5, with TRBD1 matching over 11 bases. This CDR3 region has 14 residues. J lost 5 bases, V lost 7 bases, and 6 bases had no gene match. Germline V gene sequence: CDR1 MDHEN, CDR2 SYDVKM. This CDR3 reads CASIGQGAGETQYF. CDR3 sequence (DNA): TGTGCCAGCATCGGACAGGGGGCGGGCGAGACCCAGTACTTC.

The gene calls are TRBV9 and TRBJ2-1, with D possibly being TRBD1 or TRBD2 (5 bases each). The ends were cut back, 4 bases at V and 0 bases at J, with 11 bases in the middle. The CDR3 runs 15 residues. The germline CDR1 and CDR2 sequences are SGDLS and YYNGEE. The CDR3 protein is CASSLREYSYNEQFF. The CDR3 bases are TGTGCCAGCAGCCTCAGGGAGTACTCCTACAATGAGCAGTTCTTC.

The V call is TRBV24-1, the J call TRBJ1-5, with no clear D. Trimming took off 2 bases at V and 7 bases at J, with 11 bases between the two ends. Germline CDR1 KGHDR, CDR2 SFDVKD. The CDR3 length is 14 residues. As DNA, the CDR3 is TGTGCCACCAGTGATTACCAGTCCACCCAGCCCCAGCATTTT. It yields the protein CATSDYQSTQPQHF.

The rearrangement links TRBV6-2 or TRBV6-3 to TRBJ2-7, with 9 bases identical to TRBD2. The CDR3 length is 15 residues. Germline V lookup: CDR1 MNHEY, CDR2 SVGEGT. J lost 2 bases, V lost 2 bases, and 4 bases had no gene match. The CDR3 DNA reads TGTGCCAGCAGTTACAAGACTAGCGGCCCCTACGAGCAGTACTTC. Protein sequence: CASSYKTSGPYEQYF.

This clonotype was recorded a few times. The chain carries TRBV4-3 and TRBJ2-3; 8 bases line up with TRBD2. The V and J ends lost 1 base and 2 bases, in that order; junction bases with no gene match: 8. The V gene's germline CDR1 is LGHNA and CDR2 YSLEER. The CDR3 is 17 residues long. Written as DNA, the CDR3 is TGCGCCAGCAGCCAAGTAGTCATAGCGGGATTCACAGATACGCAGTATTTT. The encoded protein is CASSQVVIAGFTDTQYF.

The DNA of the CDR3 is TGTGCCACCAGCAGTCGTACAGGGTTTAACTATGGCTACACCTTC. Translating gives CATSSRTGFNYGYTF. The chain employs TRBV15 and TRBJ1-2; weak D call: TRBD1 (6 bases). Germline CDR1 reads LNHNV; CDR2 reads YYDKDF (reference sequence). This CDR3 spans 15 amino acids. Trimming shortened V by 3 bases and J by 1 base, and 12 bases separated the two germline ends.

This clonotype was seen repeatedly, ten times or more. CDR3 amino acids: CASSLVGQGDGYTF. For the CDR3, the DNA is TGTGCCAGCAGCTTAGTTGGGCAAGGGGATGGCTACACCTTC. This rearrangement joins TRBV7-2 to TRBJ1-2, with a weak D call TRBD1 (5 bases). Per germline, CDR1 SGHTA and CDR2 FQGNSA. Trimming removed 1 base at V and 6 bases at J, with 12 bases between. This CDR3 is built from 14 residues. Combining the CDR3 with reference TRBV7-2 and TRBJ1-2 gives the whole variable domain GAGVSQSPSNKVTEKGKDVELRCDPISGHTALYWYRQSLGQGLEFLIYFQGNSAPDKSGLPSDRFSAERTGGSVSTLTIQRTQQEDSAVYLCASSLVGQGDGYTFGSGTRLTVV.

This clonotype was recorded a few times. The chain couples TRBV4-3 to TRBJ1-1; no reliable D call. Trimming shortened V by 4 bases and J by 4 bases, and 13 bases separated the two germline ends. The V gene's germline CDR1 is LGHNA and CDR2 YSLEER. The length of the CDR3 is 14 residues. The CDR3 here is CASSPLERATEAFF. In DNA form, the CDR3 reads TGCGCCAGCAGCCCCCTTGAGAGGGCCACTGAAGCTTTCTTT.

The chain is built from TRBV6-5 and TRBJ2-7; D could derive from TRBD1 or TRBD2 (5 bases each). CDR1 is MNHEY and CDR2 is SVGAGI in the germline V gene. The CDR3 spans 15 residues. Trimming took 5 bases from V and 2 from J, leaving 16 bases between them. Here the CDR3 DNA reads TGTGCCAGCAGTCCTAGGCTCGGGGCTGCCTACGAGCAGTACTTC. Protein product: CASSPRLGAAYEQYF.